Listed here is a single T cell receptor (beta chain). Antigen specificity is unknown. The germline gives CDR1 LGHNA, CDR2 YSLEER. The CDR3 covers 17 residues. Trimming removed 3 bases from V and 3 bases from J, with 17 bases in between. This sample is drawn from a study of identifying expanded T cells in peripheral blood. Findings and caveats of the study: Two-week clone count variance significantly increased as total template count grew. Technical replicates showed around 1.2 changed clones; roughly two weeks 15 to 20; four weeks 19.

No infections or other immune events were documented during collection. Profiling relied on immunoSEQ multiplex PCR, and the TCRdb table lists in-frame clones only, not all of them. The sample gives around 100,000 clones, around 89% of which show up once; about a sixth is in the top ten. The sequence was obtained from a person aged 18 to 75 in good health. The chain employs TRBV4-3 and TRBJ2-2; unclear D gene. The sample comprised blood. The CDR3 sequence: CASSQDARSLDTGELFF. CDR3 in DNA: TGCGCCAGCAGCCAGGACGCACGCAGCCTGGACACCGGGGAGCTGTTTTTT.